This TCR beta chain was profiled in a study of blood T cell repertoires in COVID-19. Some clones are missing from TCRdb's copy, which holds only in-frame ones; the method was immunoSEQ multiplex PCR. Of 250,000 to 350,000 clones listed, roughly 90% are singletons. The CDR3 runs 15 residues. The germline V gene has CDR1 SNHLY and CDR2 FYNNEI. Trimming shortened V by 3 bases and J by 0 bases, and 9 bases separated the two germline ends. The J gene is TRBJ2-1, the V gene TRBV2, with D possibly being TRBD2 (6 bases). The sequenced material came from peripheral blood. The receptor was isolated from a woman in her thirties with COVID-19, enrolled during active disease. CDR3 DNA sequence: TGTGCCAGCAGTGAGGAGCGGGCCTCCTACAATGAGCAGTTCTTC. Protein: CASSEERASYNEQFF.